A single sample gave rise to the 32 T cell receptor beta chains below, sequenced in a study of low-dose radiotherapy and immunotherapy resistance in tumors. cDNA synthesis used a TRAV/TRBV-specific primer set for both chains. It was with a constant-region primer and a V-primer adapter that TCRs were amplified over approximately 20 PCR cycles. From the reads, TCRdb called clonotypes with MiXCR, one entry per CDR3 protein. The table includes just over 90,000 distinct CDR3 sequences, 20% to 25% detected once. Described time point: after trial treatment. The treatment here: LDRT plus nivolumab, ipilimumab, low-dose cyclophosphamide and aspirin (RACIN trial). The specimen comprised PBMCs, sampled after low-dose radiotherapy plus immunotherapy. Every receptor here comes from a female donor with ovarian cancer.

This clonotype occurred many times. This rearrangement joins TRBV5-8 to TRBJ2-1; 7 bases agree with TRBD1. This CDR3 comprises 17 residues. V was clipped by 6 bases and J by 3 bases; unmatched bases: 15. The germline gives CDR1 SGHTS, CDR2 YDEGEE. The chain's CDR3 is CASTSTTGQFFYNEQFF. The DNA of the CDR3 is TGTGCCAGCACCTCGACGACAGGGCAGTTTTTCTACAATGAGCAGTTCTTC.

In this sample, this clonotype turned up many times. The chain employs TRBV12-3 or TRBV12-4 and TRBJ2-2, with D unresolved. CDR3 length: 13 residues. The V end was cut by 6 bases, the J end by 0 bases, with 5 bases between. CDR3 region: CASRVANTGELFF. The CDR3 nucleotides read TGTGCCAGCAGGGTCGCGAACACCGGGGAGCTGTTTTTT.

This clonotype was observed at least ten times. The chain is built from TRBV5-1 and TRBJ1-4; D ambiguous. The V gene's germline CDR1 is SGHRS and CDR2 YFSETQ. The CDR3 has 13 residues. V lost 0 bases and J lost 8, with 8 bases in between. CDR3 sequence reads: CASSLGRGEKLFF. The CDR3 nucleotides read TGCGCCAGCAGCTTGGGTCGAGGGGAAAAACTGTTTTTT.

The chain carries TRBV14 and TRBJ2-3; 8 nucleotides align to TRBD2. V lost 6 bases, J lost 2 bases, and 7 bases stayed unmatched. From germline, CDR1 is SGHDN and CDR2 FVKESK. The CDR3 totals 15 residues. CDR3 coding DNA: TGTGCCAGCAGGCCGGGACTAGATGTCACAGATACGCAGTATTTT. It yields the protein CASRPGLDVTDTQYF.

This clonotype was recorded many times. This chain links TRBV7-6 with TRBJ2-5; a weak D match, TRBD2 (6 bases). V lost 4 bases to trimming and J lost 4 bases, with 10 bases between them. The CDR3 spans 13 residues. CDR1 is SGHVS and CDR2 is FNYEAQ in the germline V gene. The DNA for the CDR3 is TGTGCCAGCAGCTCCGGGACTCTAGAGACCCAGTACTTC. This translates into CASSSGTLETQYF.

At least ten counts were recorded for this clonotype. CDR3: CASSSRALAYNEQFF. CDR3 nucleotides: TGTGCCAGCAGCAGCCGGGCCTTAGCTTACAATGAGCAGTTCTTC. The chain uses TRBV3-1 and TRBJ2-1; D ambiguous. This CDR3 comprises 15 residues. Germline values: CDR1 LGHDT, CDR2 YNNKEL (reference sequence). The germline V and J ends were trimmed by 5 bases and 4 bases, with 15 bases remaining between them.

This clonotype has at least ten counts. The gene calls are TRBV29-1 and TRBJ2-2, with D perhaps TRBD2 (6 bases). CDR3 length equals 15 residues. The germline V gene encodes CDR1 SQVTM and CDR2 ANQGSEA. Deletions cut 4 bases from V and 1 base from J, with 13 bases between. The CDR3 spells CSVGGGRMNTGELFF. In DNA, the CDR3 is TGCAGCGTTGGTGGGGGGAGAATGAACACCGGGGAGCTGTTTTTT.

This clonotype was seen many times. This rearrangement joins TRBV7-9 to TRBJ1-6; TRBD1 aligns across 9 bases. Germline CDR1 and CDR2: SEHNR and FQNEAQ (reference sequence). The CDR3 contains 17 residues. J was trimmed by 4 bases and V by 5 bases; bases with no gene match: 9. In DNA, the CDR3 is TGTGCCAGCAGCCCTCAGATCGGGACAGGGTATAATTCACCCCTCCACTTT. This sequence encodes CASSPQIGTGYNSPLHF.

The chain has TRBV6-6 and TRBJ1-1; tentatively, D is TRBD1 (6 bases). V shed 5 bases and J shed 5 bases, with 12 bases lying between them. The CDR3 totals 13 residues. Germline V lookup: CDR1 MNHNY, CDR2 SVGAGI (reference sequence). DNA for the CDR3: TGTGCCAGCAGTGGGGGCAGAAGGACTGAAGCTTTCTTT. It is translated as CASSGGRRTEAFF.

This CDR3 reads CATSDEMTTTGGAFF. The CDR3 DNA is TGTGCCACCAGTGATGAAATGACGACAACAGGGGGAGCTTTCTTT. The chain carries TRBV24-1 and TRBJ1-1, with TRBD1 matching 8 bases. The V gene end was trimmed by 3 bases and the J gene end by 10 bases; junction bases not matched to a gene: 12. This CDR3 region has 15 residues. Germline values: CDR1 KGHDR, CDR2 SFDVKD.

The chain combines TRBV20-1 with TRBJ2-7; D gene ambiguous. CDR1 is DFQATT, CDR2 SNEGSKA, per germline (reference sequence). The CDR3 sequence is 12 residues long. V shed 6 bases and J shed 3 bases, with 12 bases lying between them. The CDR3 DNA is TGCAGTGCGTCTCACAGATTCTACGAGCAGTACTTC. Protein sequence: CSASHRFYEQYF.

As regards this clonotype: Since a far larger clone is one base different, this is likely a read error. The rearrangement links TRBV6-1 to TRBJ1-3; D is ambiguous. The CDR3 extends over 14 amino acids. CDR1 and CDR2 from the germline V gene are MNHNS and SASEGT. DNA of the CDR3: TGTGCCAACAGTTACTCGGCCCCGATAAACACCATATATTTT. Amino acid sequence: CANSYSAPINTIYF.

This chain connects TRBV4-3 to TRBJ2-7; no clear D gene. V was cut by 0 bases and J by 6 bases, with 9 bases left in between. This CDR3 is 13 amino acids long. Germline V CDR1 and CDR2: LGHNA, YSLEER. CDR3 DNA: TGCGCCAGCAGCCAAGAGGGATGGGGCGAGCAGTACTTC. It specifies CASSQEGWGEQYF.

V is TRBV5-5 and J is TRBJ2-3; TRBD2 aligns across 10 bases. Trimming at V came to 5 bases and at J to 7 bases, leaving 7 bases not matched to a gene. Germline lookup yields CDR1 SGHKS and CDR2 YYEKEE (reference sequence). The CDR3 extends over 14 amino acids. The CDR3 spells CASRTSGTLNTQYF. In nucleotides, the CDR3 is TGTGCCAGCAGAACTAGCGGGACATTGAATACGCAGTATTTT.

This clonotype was seen at least ten times. This chain uses TRBV23-1 with TRBJ2-2; tentatively, D is TRBD2 (6 bases). TRBV23-1 carries the ORF label, with uncertain function. Trimming removed 6 bases at V and 3 bases at J, with 23 bases between. The CDR3 sequence is 18 residues long. The CDR3 coding sequence is TGCGCCAGCAGACCCCCGACTTCGGAGGGCGGGTACACCGGGGAGCTGTTTTTT. This translates into CASRPPTSEGGYTGELFF.

Concerning this clonotype itself: Being one base from a much bigger clone, this may be a read error. The chain recombines TRBV7-3 with TRBJ2-7; 11 bases are a match to TRBD2. V trimming: 4 bases; J trimming: 7 bases; junction bases outside the gene matches: 12. CDR3 size: 16 residues. From germline, CDR1 is SGHTA and CDR2 FQGTGA. The CDR3 sequence: CASSSIAGGAKNEQYF. The CDR3 DNA follows: TGTGCCAGCAGCTCGATAGCGGGGGGGGCGAAGAATGAGCAGTACTTC.

In this sample, this clonotype turned up many times. This rearrangement joins TRBV16 to TRBJ1-1; 7 bases line up with TRBD1. J was trimmed by 5 bases and V by 4 bases; bases with no gene match: 10. Germline CDR1 is KGHSY and CDR2 is FQNENV. This CDR3 has 15 amino acids. For the CDR3, the DNA is TGTGCCAGCAGCCCAGAGACAGGGATCGGGACTGAAGCTTTCTTT. Translation: CASSPETGIGTEAFF.

This clonotype appeared many times. V gene TRBV11-3 combines with J gene TRBJ2-2; D perhaps matches TRBD2 (6 bases). The CDR3 totals 15 residues. The V end was cut by 3 bases, the J end by 4 bases, with 12 bases between. From germline, CDR1 is SGHNT and CDR2 YENEEA. The CDR3 DNA follows: TGTGCCAGCAGCTTGGGGGACTGGGTCACCGGGGAGCTGTTTTTT. This codes for CASSLGDWVTGELFF.

There are a few counts of this clonotype. The chain uses TRBV18 and TRBJ2-4, with 11 bases aligning to TRBD2. J gave up 4 bases and V 6 bases, and 20 bases lay outside the gene matches. The germline gives CDR1 KGHSH, CDR2 LQKENI. This CDR3 region has 20 residues. CDR3 in amino acids: CASSPTTTSGSAGGKNIQYF. The CDR3, as DNA: TGTGCCAGCTCGCCCACAACTACTAGCGGGAGTGCCGGCGGGAAAAACATTCAGTACTTC.

The chain links TRBV28 to TRBJ2-7; 10 bases are a match to TRBD2. Germline CDR1 is MDHEN and CDR2 is SYDVKM. The V and J ends lost 6 bases and 6 bases, in that order; junction bases with no gene match: 11. This CDR3 has 15 amino acids. The CDR3: CASSQELAGVLEQYF. The CDR3 nucleotides read TGTGCCAGCAGCCAAGAGCTAGCGGGAGTGCTCGAGCAGTACTTC.

This clonotype was observed many times. This rearrangement joins TRBV5-1 to TRBJ2-5; D gene unclear. This CDR3 is 12 amino acids long. Per germline, CDR1 SGHRS and CDR2 YFSETQ. The V gene lost 1 base and the J gene lost 4 bases, with 5 bases spanning the gap. The CDR3 DNA reads as TGCGCCAGCAGCTTGACTTTAGAGACCCAGTACTTC. This gives the protein CASSLTLETQYF.

On this clonotype: This likely stems from a read error, as it lies one base from a far larger clone. J is TRBJ2-1 and V is TRBV5-1; the match to TRBD2 covers 8 bases. Germline CDR1 and CDR2: SGHRS and YFSETQ. Unmatched junction bases numbered 13, after V lost 4 bases and J lost 10 bases. The CDR3 contains 15 residues. The CDR3 bases are TGCGCCAGCAGCCTAACGACTAGCGACATCCACGAGCAGTTCTTC. Translating it yields CASSLTTSDIHEQFF.

This clonotype showed up many times. The chain recombines TRBV5-6 with TRBJ2-7, with 9 bases lining up with TRBD1. The CDR3 contains 16 residues. CDR1 and CDR2 (germline): SGHDT, YYEEEE. The ends lost 2 bases at V and 3 bases at J; junction bases unmatched: 9. The CDR3, as DNA: TGTGCCAGCAGCTTACGGGTGACAGGGGGGAACTACGAGCAGTACTTC. Amino acid sequence: CASSLRVTGGNYEQYF.

This clonotype was found many times. The V gene is TRBV20-1, the J gene TRBJ1-4, with no clear D. Per the germline V gene, CDR1 is DFQATT and CDR2 is SNEGSKA (reference sequence). Trimming removed 4 bases from V and 7 bases from J, with 16 bases in between. CDR3 length: 14 residues. CDR3 amino acids: CSATSGSIGEKLFF. CDR3 DNA sequence: TGCAGTGCTACTTCCGGGAGCATTGGTGAAAAACTGTTTTTT.

V usage is TRBV29-1 and J usage is TRBJ2-4, with 8 bases matching TRBD2. The CDR3 spans 16 residues. Losses at the gene ends were 3 bases for V and 3 bases for J; bases not matched to a gene: 10. CDR1 SQVTM and CDR2 ANQGSEA come from the germline V gene. CDR3 nucleotide sequence: TGCAGCGTTGACTTGTCGGCGGGAGGAGTCAAAAACATTCAGTACTTC. Translated, it gives CSVDLSAGGVKNIQYF.

This clonotype has more than one count but fewer than ten. The chain recombines TRBV7-2 with TRBJ2-3, with 7 nucleotides matching TRBD2. Germline V CDR1 and CDR2: SGHTA, FQGNSA. The CDR3 is made up of 14 amino acids. Trimming at V came to 5 bases and at J to 6 bases, leaving 8 bases not matched to a gene. The CDR3 DNA follows: TGTGCCAGCAGCCTAAGCGGGATCGGTGATACGCAGTATTTT. As protein: CASSLSGIGDTQYF.

This clonotype was picked up many times. V and J are TRBV29-1 and TRBJ2-3, with 7 bases fitting TRBD1. The CDR3 covers 15 residues. J gave up 2 bases and V 1 base, and 6 bases lay outside the gene matches. CDR1 is SQVTM, CDR2 ANQGSEA, per germline. The CDR3 sequence: CSVEGTDRITDTQYF. For the CDR3, the DNA is TGCAGCGTTGAAGGGACGGACAGGATCACAGATACGCAGTATTTT.

The rearrangement joins TRBV5-5 to TRBJ2-3; D might be TRBD2 (6 bases). The CDR3 totals 15 residues. Between the trimmed V and J ends, which lost 7 bases and 4 bases, there was a span of 19 bases. Germline CDR1 is SGHKS and CDR2 is YYEKEE (reference sequence). The CDR3 loop reads CASGSQAPSADTQYF. For the CDR3, the DNA is TGTGCCAGCGGCTCTCAAGCGCCTAGCGCAGATACGCAGTATTTT. The complete variable domain, with remaining parts taken from reference TRBV5-5 and TRBJ2-3, reads DAGVTQSPTHLIKTRGQQVTLRCSPISGHKSVSWYQQVLGQGPQFIFQYYEKEERGRGNFPDRFSARQFPNYSSELNVNALLLGDSALYLCASGSQAPSADTQYFGPGTRLTVL.

This clonotype has only one observation. This chain links TRBV9 with TRBJ1-6, with D possibly being TRBD1 (6 bases). The CDR3 runs to 12 residues. The V gene lost 0 bases and the J gene lost 13 bases, with 8 bases spanning the gap. Germline V gives CDR1 SGDLS, CDR2 YYNGEE. In DNA, the CDR3 is TGTGCCAGCAGCGTAGCAGGGGCGCCCCTCCACTTT. Protein sequence: CASSVAGAPLHF.

V usage is TRBV3-1 and J usage is TRBJ2-3; tentatively, D is TRBD2 (6 bases). CDR1 LGHDT and CDR2 YNNKEL come from the germline V gene (reference sequence). The V gene lost 3 bases and the J gene lost 1 base, with 14 bases spanning the gap. CDR3 length: 16 amino acids. As DNA, the CDR3 is TGTGCCAGCAGCCAGGGAAATAGCGGCCGCACAGATACGCAGTATTTT. This gives the protein CASSQGNSGRTDTQYF.

The V and J genes are TRBV18 and TRBJ1-3; D is perhaps TRBD1 (6 bases). The germline V and J ends were trimmed by 3 bases and 0 bases, with 18 bases remaining between them. This CDR3 is 18 amino acids long. CDR1 is KGHSH and CDR2 is LQKENI in the germline V gene. This CDR3 reads CASSPGTLTTHSGNTIYF. CDR3 in DNA: TGTGCCAGCTCACCCGGGACACTTACAACTCACTCTGGAAACACCATATATTTT.

This clonotype was seen many times. This rearrangement joins TRBV5-1 to TRBJ2-4, with 12 bases matching TRBD2. CDR3 length: 18 amino acids. Germline V CDR1 and CDR2: SGHRS, YFSETQ. Unmatched junction bases numbered 8, after V lost 4 bases and J lost 0 bases. The CDR3, as DNA: TGCGCCAGCAGCGTACTAGCGGGAGGCGGGCTAGCCAAAAACATTCAGTACTTC. This codes for CASSVLAGGGLAKNIQYF.